The source of this T cell receptor beta chain is a study of T cell responses to AZD1222 COVID-19 vaccine. General study findings and limits: Just a handful of AZD1222 recipients tested seropositive at baseline.

The CDR3 covers 16 residues. Germline V CDR1 and CDR2: SGHAT, FQNNGV. Trimming took off 8 bases at V and 2 bases at J, with 16 bases between the two ends. A word on this clone: Its antigen is currently unknown.

Here immunoSEQ multiplex PCR was the method, and the copy in TCRdb shows in-frame clones only, minus some. Here the sample spans approximately 64,000 clones, 80% to 85% being singletons. V and J are TRBV11-2 and TRBJ1-6; no firm D call. The specimen comprised peripheral blood, sampled on day 0 of AZD1222 vaccination. The TCR sequence derives from an adult in good health. In nucleotides, the CDR3 is TGTGCCAGCCGGATCCCGGGGAGCGCCTATAATTCACCCCTCCACTTT. Its protein is CASRIPGSAYNSPLHF. The variable domain in full, completed from reference TRBV11-2 and TRBJ1-6, reads EAGVAQSPRYKIIEKRQSVAFWCNPISGHATLYWYQQILGQGPKLLIQFQNNGVVDDSQLPKDRFSAERLKGVDSTLKIQPAKLEDSAVYLCASRIPGSAYNSPLHFGNGTRLTVT.